The clone carrying this T cell receptor (beta chain) has only a few counts. This specimen comes from a study of CD8 T cells in ankylosing spondylitis. Trimming at V came to 1 base and at J to 8 bases, leaving 13 bases not matched to a gene. Germline V lookup: CDR1 SQVTM, CDR2 ANQGSEA. This CDR3 has 16 amino acids. TCRdb reprocessed the 5' RACE reads via MiXCR and lists one record per CDR3 protein. The sample has a few hundred thousand distinct CDR3 sequences; 15% to 20% are singletons. This chain uses TRBV29-1 with TRBJ2-1; 8 positions match TRBD1. The source material was blood, either unsorted or a sorted T cell fraction (not recorded which). The sequence came from a male donor with ankylosing spondylitis or in good health (not recorded which). The CDR3 here is CSVEGMAGGAIDEQFF. Here the CDR3 DNA reads TGCAGCGTTGAAGGGATGGCAGGGGGCGCCATCGATGAGCAGTTCTTC.